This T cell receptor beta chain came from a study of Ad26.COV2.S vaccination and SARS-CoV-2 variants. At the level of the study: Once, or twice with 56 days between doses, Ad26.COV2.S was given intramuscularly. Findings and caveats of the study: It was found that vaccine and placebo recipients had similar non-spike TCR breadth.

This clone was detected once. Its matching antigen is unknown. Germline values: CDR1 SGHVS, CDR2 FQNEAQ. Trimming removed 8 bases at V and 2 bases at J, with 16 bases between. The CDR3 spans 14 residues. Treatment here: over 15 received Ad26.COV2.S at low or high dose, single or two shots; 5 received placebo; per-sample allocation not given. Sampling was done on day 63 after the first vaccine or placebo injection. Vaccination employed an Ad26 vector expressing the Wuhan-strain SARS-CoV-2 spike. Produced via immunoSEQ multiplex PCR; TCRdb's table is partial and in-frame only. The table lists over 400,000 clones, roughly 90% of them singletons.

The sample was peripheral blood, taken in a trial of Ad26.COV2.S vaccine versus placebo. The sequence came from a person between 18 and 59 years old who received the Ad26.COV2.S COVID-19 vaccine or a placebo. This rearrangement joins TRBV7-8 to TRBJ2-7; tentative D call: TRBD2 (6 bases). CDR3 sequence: CASSSGGYPYEQYF. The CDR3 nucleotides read TGTGCCAGCTCCTCCGGAGGGTACCCCTACGAGCAGTACTTC.